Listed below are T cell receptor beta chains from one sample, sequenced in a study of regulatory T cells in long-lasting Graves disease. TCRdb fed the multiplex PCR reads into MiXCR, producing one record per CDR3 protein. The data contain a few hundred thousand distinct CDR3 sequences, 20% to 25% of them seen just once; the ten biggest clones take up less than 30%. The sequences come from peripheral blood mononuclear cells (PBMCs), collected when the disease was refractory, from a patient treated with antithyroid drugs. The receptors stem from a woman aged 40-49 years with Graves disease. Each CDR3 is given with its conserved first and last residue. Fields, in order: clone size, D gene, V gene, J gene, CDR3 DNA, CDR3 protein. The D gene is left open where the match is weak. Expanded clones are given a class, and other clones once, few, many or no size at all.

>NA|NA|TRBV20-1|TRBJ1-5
TGCAGTGCTAAGATGGGGGCTCAGCCCCAGCATTTT
CSAKMGAQPQHF
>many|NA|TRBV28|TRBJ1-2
TGTGCCACTGGACAGAATCTCTTCCGCTATGGCTACACCTTC
CATGQNLFRYGYTF
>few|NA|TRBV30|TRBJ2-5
TGTGCCTGGAGTGACGGGACATACCAAGAGACCCAGTACTTC
CAWSDGTYQETQYF
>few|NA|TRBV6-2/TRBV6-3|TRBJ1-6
TGTGCCAGCAGTTACTCGGGACGTAGAACTAGCTCCTATAATTCACCCCTCCACTTT
CASSYSGRRTSSYNSPLHF
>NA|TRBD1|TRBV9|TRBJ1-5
TGTGCCAGCAGCGAGGGACAGGGGCTAAATCAGCCCCAGCACTTT
CASSEGQGLNQPQHF
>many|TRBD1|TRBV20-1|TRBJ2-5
TGCAGTGCACCCGTCAGGGGGCGGAAAGAGACCCAGTACTTC
CSAPVRGRKETQYF
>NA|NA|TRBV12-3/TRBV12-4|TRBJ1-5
TGTGCCAGCAGTTTAGCGGCCAGGGTGGGACAGCCCCAGCATTTT
CASSLAARVGQPQHF
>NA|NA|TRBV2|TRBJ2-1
TGTGCCAGCAGGGGAATTACGATTGAGCAGTTCTTC
CASRGITIEQFF
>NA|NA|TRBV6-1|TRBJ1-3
TGTGCCAGCAGCTCGATGGGGATTTCTGGAAACACCATATATTTT
CASSSMGISGNTIYF
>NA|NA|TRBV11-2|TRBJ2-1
TGTGCCAGCAGCTTAGATAACCCCGTACAGGGTTGGTACAATGAGCAGTTCTTC
CASSLDNPVQGWYNEQFF
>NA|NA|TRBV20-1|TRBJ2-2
TGCAGTGCTAGATGGGTGGCTGCCGGGGAGCTGTTTTTT
CSARWVAAGELFF
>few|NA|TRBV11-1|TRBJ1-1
TGTGCCAGCAGCTCGGGGCGGGGTAATTGGAGGGACACTGAAGCTTTCTTT
CASSSGRGNWRDTEAFF
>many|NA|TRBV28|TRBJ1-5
TGTGCCAGCAGTTTCACAGGGCATGGGCAGCCCCAGCATTTT
CASSFTGHGQPQHF
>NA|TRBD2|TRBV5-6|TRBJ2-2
TGTGCCAGCAGCTTCGGGCAGGGAACTAGCGGGGGATTGCGGGAGCTGTTTTTT
CASSFGQGTSGGLRELFF
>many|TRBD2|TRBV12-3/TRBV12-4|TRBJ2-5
TGTGCCAGCAGTCCCCGGACTAGCGGGAGGGCCATGGAGACCCAGTACTTC
CASSPRTSGRAMETQYF
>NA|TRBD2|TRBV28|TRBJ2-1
TGTGCCGCGGGAGGAGGGAACTCCTACAATGAGCAGTTCTTC
CAAGGGNSYNEQFF
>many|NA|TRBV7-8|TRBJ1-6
TGTGCCAGCAGCTTAGGGGGAATGAATTCACCCCTCCACTTT
CASSLGGMNSPLHF
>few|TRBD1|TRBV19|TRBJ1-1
TGTGCCAGTAGTATAAAGGCAGGGGGCGTAGGAAACACTGAAGCTTTCTTT
CASSIKAGGVGNTEAFF
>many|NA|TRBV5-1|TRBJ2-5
TGCGCCAGCAGCTCGGACGCACGAGGAGGAGAGACCCAGTACTTC
CASSSDARGGETQYF
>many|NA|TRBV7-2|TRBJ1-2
TGTGCCAGCAGCTTAGTGTGGGCGGCAAACTATGGCTACACCTTC
CASSLVWAANYGYTF
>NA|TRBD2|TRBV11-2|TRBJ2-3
TGTGCCAGCAGCGAACTAGCGGGGAGCACAGATACGCAGTATTTT
CASSELAGSTDTQYF
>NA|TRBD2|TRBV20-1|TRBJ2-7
TGCAGTGCTAGTCTCCCTTTTTTTGAAGCGGGAGAGACCTACGAGCAGTACTTC
CSASLPFFEAGETYEQYF
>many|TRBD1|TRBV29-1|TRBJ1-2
TGCAGCGTAAGCCAGACAGGGGGTGGCTATGGCTACACCTTC
CSVSQTGGGYGYTF
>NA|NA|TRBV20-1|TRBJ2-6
TGCAGTGCTAGACCCTTAGGGGTCTCTGGGGCCAACGTCCTGACTTTC
CSARPLGVSGANVLTF
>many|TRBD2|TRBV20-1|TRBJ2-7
TGCAGTGTCCCCGGGACTAGCGTGTACGAGCAGTACTTC
CSVPGTSVYEQYF
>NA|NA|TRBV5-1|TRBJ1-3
TGCGCCAGCAGCCGCGGGATCTCTGGAAACACCATATATTTT
CASSRGISGNTIYF
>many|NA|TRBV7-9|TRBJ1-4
TGTGCCAGCAGCCCCAGGGCTAATGAAAAACTGTTTTTT
CASSPRANEKLFF
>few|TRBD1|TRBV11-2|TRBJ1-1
TGTGCCAGCAGCTCCCAGGACAGGTTGAACACTGAAGCTTTCTTT
CASSSQDRLNTEAFF
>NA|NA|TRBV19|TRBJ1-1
TGTGCCAGTAGTAGCCCGGTGGCGGCAGAAGCTTTCTTT
CASSSPVAAEAFF
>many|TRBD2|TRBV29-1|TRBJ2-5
TGCAGCGTTGAATCAAGCGGGAGTCAAGAGACCCAGTACTTC
CSVESSGSQETQYF
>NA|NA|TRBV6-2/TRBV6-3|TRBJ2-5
TGTGCCAGCTCACCACGGAGCGTCCAAGAGACCCAGTACTTC
CASSPRSVQETQYF
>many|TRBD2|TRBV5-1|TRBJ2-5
TGCGCCAGCAGCTCGGGAGGAGGCCCCCAAGAGACCCAGTACTTC
CASSSGGGPQETQYF
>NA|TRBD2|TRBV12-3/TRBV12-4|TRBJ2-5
TGTGCCAGCAGCCGGGGACTAGCGGGAGGGCTGGAGACCCAGTACTTC
CASSRGLAGGLETQYF
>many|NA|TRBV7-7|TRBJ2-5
TGTGCTAGCAGCTTAGGGAGGAGGGAGACCCAGTACTTC
CASSLGRRETQYF
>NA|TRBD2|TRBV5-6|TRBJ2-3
TGTGCCAGCAGCTCACCGGGACTAGCGGCAGATACGCAGTATTTT
CASSSPGLAADTQYF
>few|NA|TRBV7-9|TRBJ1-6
TGTGCCAGCAGCTTTCCGCGGGATGGGGGTTCGCCCCTCCACTTT
CASSFPRDGGSPLHF
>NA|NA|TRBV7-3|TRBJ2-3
TGTGCCAGCAGCTTCACGCGGCGCACAGATACGCAGTATTTT
CASSFTRRTDTQYF
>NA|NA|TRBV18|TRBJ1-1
TGTGCCAGCTCACCGGGGGAAGGCTGGAACACTGAAGCTTTCTTT
CASSPGEGWNTEAFF
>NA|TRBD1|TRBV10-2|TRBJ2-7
TGCGCCAGCAGTGAGTCAACAGGGGACCCCTACGAGCAGTACTTC
CASSESTGDPYEQYF
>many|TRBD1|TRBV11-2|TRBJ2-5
TGTGCCAGCAGTGGGGGGACAGGGCGACAAGAGACCCAGTACTTC
CASSGGTGRQETQYF
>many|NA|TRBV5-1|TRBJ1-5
TGTGCCAGCAGTTTTAGGGGGGATCAGCCCCAGCATTTT
CASSFRGDQPQHF
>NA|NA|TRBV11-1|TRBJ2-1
TGTGCCAGCAGCTTAAGGCGGGGAGCAAACAATGAGCAGTTCTTC
CASSLRRGANNEQFF
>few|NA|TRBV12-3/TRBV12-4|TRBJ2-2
TGTGCCAGCAGGTATAGGCAAGGGGCCCCGGATCTACCCGGGGAGCTGTTTTTT
CASRYRQGAPDLPGELFF
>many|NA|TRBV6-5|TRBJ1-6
TGTGCCAGCAGTTACATCAGGGAAGTGGATTCACCCCTCCACTTT
CASSYIREVDSPLHF
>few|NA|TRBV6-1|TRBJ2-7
TGTGCCAGCAGTGAAGTGGGTCTAAGCTCCTACGAGCAGTACTTC
CASSEVGLSSYEQYF
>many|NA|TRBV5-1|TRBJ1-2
TGCGCCAGCAGATTGGACAAGCCCTATGGCTACACCTTC
CASRLDKPYGYTF
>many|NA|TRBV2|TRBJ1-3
TGTGCCAGCACGATGGGCCACATCTACTCTGGAAACACCATATATTTT
CASTMGHIYSGNTIYF
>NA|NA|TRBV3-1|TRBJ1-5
TGTGCCAGCAGCCAGGGCCGGTCCTCGAATCAGCCCCAGCATTTT
CASSQGRSSNQPQHF